One sample yielded the 7 T cell receptor beta chains listed below, sequenced in a study of blood T cells in healthy people across ages. Sample-barcoded 5' priming and a J-beta primer mix drove a second PCR of 7 to 11 cycles. Each CDR3 protein gets one entry after TCRdb re-called the 5' RACE reads with MiXCR. Of over 1,500,000 distinct CDR3 sequences listed, less than 50% were seen once; the top ten hold less than 2.5%. Sequenced input: blood. These receptors were obtained from a woman aged 40 to 50 in good health.

The table lists this clonotype with a few counts. V gene TRBV29-1 combines with J gene TRBJ2-1, with 9 bases identical to TRBD1. After removal of 2 bases from V and 6 bases from J, the junction contained 17 bases not matched to a gene. This CDR3 has 18 amino acids. The V gene's germline CDR1 is SQVTM and CDR2 ANQGSEA. In DNA form, the CDR3 reads TGCAGCGTTGAAAGGGGAGGATGGACGGGACAGGGAGGCAATGAGCAGTTCTTC. The encoded protein is CSVERGGWTGQGGNEQFF.

Remarks on this clonotype: The junction shows a germline mismatch at one end, possibly a read error. The V and J genes are TRBV2 and TRBJ2-3, with a tentative D call TRBD1 (5 bases). The germline gives CDR1 SNHLY, CDR2 FYNNEI. The CDR3 has 15 amino acids. In DNA form, the CDR3 reads TGTGCCAGCATACCCGACAGCACCGGCACAGATACACAGTATTTT. Amino acid sequence: CASIPDSTGTDTQYF. The variable domain in full, completed from reference TRBV2 and TRBJ2-3, reads EPEVTQTPSHQVTQMGQEVILRCVPISNHLYFYWYRQILGQKVEFLVSFYNNEISEKSEIFDDQFSVERPDGSNFTLKIRSTKLEDSAMYFCASIPDSTGTDTQYFGPGTRLTVL.

V gene TRBV5-1 combines with J gene TRBJ2-7; the D gene is possibly TRBD2 (6 bases). There are 15 residues in the CDR3. Trimming cost V 7 bases and J 1 base, with 18 bases left between them. Germline CDR1 is SGHRS and CDR2 is YFSETQ. The CDR3 sequence is CASRGASSASYEQYF. CDR3 DNA sequence: TGCGCCAGCCGAGGTGCGTCTAGCGCTTCCTACGAGCAGTACTTC.

The CDR3 reads CASSLAAGRSPLHF. For the CDR3, the DNA is TGTGCCAGCAGCTTAGCGGCAGGGCGATCACCCCTCCACTTT. The chain has TRBV7-9 and TRBJ1-6, with a weak D call TRBD1 (5 bases). Trimming removed 0 bases from V and 10 bases from J, with 10 bases in between. The CDR3 is 14 residues long. Germline CDR1 SEHNR, CDR2 FQNEAQ (reference sequence).

This clonotype was observed a handful of times. The V call is TRBV12-3 or TRBV12-4, the J call TRBJ2-3, with TRBD2 identical over 10 bases. Germline trimming cut 2 bases from V and 0 bases from J; bases unmatched to any gene: 8. The CDR3 has 18 amino acids. CDR3 DNA sequence: TGTGCCAGCAGTTTAAGGCTAGCGGGGGTCTCTAGCACAGATACGCAGTATTTT. Translation gives CASSLRLAGVSSTDTQYF.

This clonotype was found many times. The rearrangement joins TRBV7-2 to TRBJ2-7; 8 nucleotides agree with TRBD1. The length of the CDR3 is 14 residues. CDR1 is SGHTA and CDR2 is FQGNSA in the germline V gene. Trimming at V came to 5 bases and at J to 2 bases, leaving 5 bases not matched to a gene. The chain's CDR3 is CASSLTGVPYEQYF. CDR3 nucleotide sequence: TGTGCCAGCAGCCTGACAGGGGTTCCCTACGAGCAGTACTTC. The full variable domain, completed using reference TRBV7-2 and TRBJ2-7, is GAGVSQSPSNKVTEKGKDVELRCDPISGHTALYWYRQSLGQGLEFLIYFQGNSAPDKSGLPSDRFSAERTGGSVSTLTIQRTQQEDSAVYLCASSLTGVPYEQYFGPGTRLTVT.

The genes are TRBV20-1 and TRBJ2-1; TRBD2 aligns across 9 bases. From germline, CDR1 is DFQATT and CDR2 SNEGSKA (reference sequence). CDR3 length equals 20 residues. The V segment lost 0 bases and the J segment 0 bases; nucleotides outside the gene matches: 15. The CDR3 region is CSARDRSGGGATSSYNEQFF. The CDR3 DNA reads as TGCAGTGCTAGAGATCGGAGTGGCGGGGGGGCTACGAGCTCCTACAATGAGCAGTTCTTC.